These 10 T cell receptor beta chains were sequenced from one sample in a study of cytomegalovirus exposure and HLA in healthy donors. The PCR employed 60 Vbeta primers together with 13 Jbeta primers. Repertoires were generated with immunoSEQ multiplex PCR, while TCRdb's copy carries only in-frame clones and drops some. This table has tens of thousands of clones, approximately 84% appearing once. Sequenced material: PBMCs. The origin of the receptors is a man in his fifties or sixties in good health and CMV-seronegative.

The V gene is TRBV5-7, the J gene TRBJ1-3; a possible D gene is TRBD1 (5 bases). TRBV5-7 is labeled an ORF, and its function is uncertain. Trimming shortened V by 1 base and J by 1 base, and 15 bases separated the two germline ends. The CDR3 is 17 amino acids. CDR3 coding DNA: TGTGCCAGCAGCTTGCCATCCAGGGATTTATCTGGAAACACCATATATTTT. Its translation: CASSLPSRDLSGNTIYF.

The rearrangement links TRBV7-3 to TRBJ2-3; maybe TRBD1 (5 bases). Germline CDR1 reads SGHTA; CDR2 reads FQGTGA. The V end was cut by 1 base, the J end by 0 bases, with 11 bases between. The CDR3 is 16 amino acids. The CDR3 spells CASSLRARGSTDTQYF. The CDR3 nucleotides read TGTGCCAGCAGCTTAAGAGCAAGGGGTAGCACAGATACGCAGTATTTT.

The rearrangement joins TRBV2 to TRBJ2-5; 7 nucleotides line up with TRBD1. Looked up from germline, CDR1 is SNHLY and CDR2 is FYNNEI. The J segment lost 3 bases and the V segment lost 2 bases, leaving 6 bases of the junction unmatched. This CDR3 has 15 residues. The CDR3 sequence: CASSETRGTEETQYF. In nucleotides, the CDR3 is TGTGCCAGCAGTGAAACACGTGGGACAGAAGAGACCCAGTACTTC.

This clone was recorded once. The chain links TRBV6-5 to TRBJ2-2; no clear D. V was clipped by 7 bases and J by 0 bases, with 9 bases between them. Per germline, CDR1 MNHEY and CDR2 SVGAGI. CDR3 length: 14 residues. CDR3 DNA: TGTGCCAGCACTAGTCTAGCGAACACCGGGGAGCTGTTTTTT. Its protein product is CASTSLANTGELFF.

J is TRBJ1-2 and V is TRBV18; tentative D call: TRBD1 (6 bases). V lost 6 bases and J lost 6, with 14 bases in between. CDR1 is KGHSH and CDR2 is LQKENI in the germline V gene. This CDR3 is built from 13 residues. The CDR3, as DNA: TGTGCCAGCTCCCCAGTAGGACAGCATGGCTACACCTTC. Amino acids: CASSPVGQHGYTF.

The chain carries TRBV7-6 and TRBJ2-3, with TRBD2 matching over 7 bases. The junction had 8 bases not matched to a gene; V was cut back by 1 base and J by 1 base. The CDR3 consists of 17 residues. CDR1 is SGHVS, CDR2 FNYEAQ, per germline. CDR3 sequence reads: CASSLVSSGPRTDTQYF. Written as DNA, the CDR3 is TGTGCCAGCAGCTTAGTGTCTAGCGGTCCTCGCACAGATACGCAGTATTTT.

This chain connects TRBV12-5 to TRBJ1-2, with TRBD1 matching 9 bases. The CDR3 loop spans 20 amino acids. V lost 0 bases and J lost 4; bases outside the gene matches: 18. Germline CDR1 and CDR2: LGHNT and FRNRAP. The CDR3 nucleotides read TGTGCTAGTGGTTTGGTTCGAGTGGGGGACAGGGCGGATTCGCGCTATGGCTACACCTTC. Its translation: CASGLVRVGDRADSRYGYTF. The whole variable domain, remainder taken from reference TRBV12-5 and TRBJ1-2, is DARVTQTPRHKVTEMGQEVTMRCQPILGHNTVFWYRQTMMQGLELLAYFRNRAPLDDSGMPKDRFSAEMPDATLATLKIQPSEPRDSAVYFCASGLVRVGDRADSRYGYTFGSGTRLTVV.

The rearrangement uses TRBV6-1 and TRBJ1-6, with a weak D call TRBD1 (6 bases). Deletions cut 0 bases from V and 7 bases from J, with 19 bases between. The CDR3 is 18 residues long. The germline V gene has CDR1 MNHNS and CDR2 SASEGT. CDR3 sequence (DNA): TGTGCCAGCAGTGAAGCGGGGGCCGGGGTCTTATTAAATTCACCCCTCCACTTT. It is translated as CASSEAGAGVLLNSPLHF.

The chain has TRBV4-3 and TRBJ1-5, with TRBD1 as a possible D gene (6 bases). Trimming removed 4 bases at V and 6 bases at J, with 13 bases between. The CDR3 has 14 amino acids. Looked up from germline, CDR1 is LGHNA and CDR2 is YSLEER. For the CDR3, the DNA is TGCGCCAGCAGCCGTTACAGGGACGGTCAGCCCCAGCATTTT. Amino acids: CASSRYRDGQPQHF.

The CDR3 reads CARSLPPRVDPDTQYF. CDR3 in DNA: TGTGCCAGAAGCTTGCCCCCCAGGGTGGATCCAGATACGCAGTATTTT. The genes are TRBV5-3 and TRBJ2-3, with D perhaps matching TRBD1 (5 bases). TRBV5-3 belongs to the ORF category, with a function that is uncertain. The CDR3 has 16 residues. With 1 base removed from V and 4 bases from J, the gap between germline ends came to 16 bases.